A single sample is the source of the 5 T cell receptor beta chains below, sequenced in a study of T cell repertoires in aging, cancer and after chemotherapy. A mixed TRB-A/B primer pool amplified rearranged TRB by multiplex touch-down PCR. TCRdb analysed the multiplex PCR reads with MiXCR anew, one entry per CDR3 protein. The sample lists 5,000 to 6,500 distinct CDR3 sequences; roughly 39% were seen once. TCR beta rearrangements were amplified from peripheral blood genomic DNA. The specimen was blood. The receptors stem from a human donor with a blood cancer.

The chain employs TRBV6-2 or TRBV6-3 and TRBJ2-3; TRBD2 matches 7 bases. The germline gives CDR1 MNHEY, CDR2 SVGEGT. The junction had 2 bases not matched to a gene; V was cut back by 5 bases and J by 0 bases. The CDR3 runs 14 residues. CDR3 sequence: CASSPSGSTDTQYF. For the CDR3, the DNA is TGTGCCAGCAGTCCTAGCGGTAGCACAGATACGCAGTATTTT.

This clonotype came up a few times. The CDR3 nucleotides are TGTGCCAGCAGCCTACAGTGGGCCGGGGAGCTGTTTTTT. The encoded protein is CASSLQWAGELFF. The rearrangement links TRBV13 to TRBJ2-2, with D unclear. The CDR3 loop spans 13 amino acids. CDR1 PRHDT and CDR2 FYEKMQ come from the germline V gene (reference sequence). Trimming took 5 bases from V and 6 from J, leaving 10 bases between them.

This clonotype has more than one count but fewer than ten. The chain has TRBV14 and TRBJ2-7; D is ambiguous. The CDR3 totals 12 residues. Trimming pared 1 base from V and 4 bases from J, leaving 5 bases between. Per the germline V gene, CDR1 is SGHDN and CDR2 is FVKESK. CDR3 sequence (DNA): TGTGCCAGCAGCCAAGGTCTTTACGAGCAGTACTTC. Its protein product is CASSQGLYEQYF.

V and J are TRBV12-3 or TRBV12-4 and TRBJ1-2, with 7 positions matching TRBD1. J was trimmed by 6 bases and V by 5 bases; bases with no gene match: 15. The CDR3 runs 16 residues. The CDR3 is CASSLGQVWGNNGYTF. The CDR3 DNA reads as TGTGCCAGCAGTCTTGGACAGGTTTGGGGGAATAATGGCTACACCTTC.

The chain recombines TRBV18 with TRBJ2-4; D is possibly TRBD2 (6 bases). Trimming took 2 bases from V and 9 from J, leaving 23 bases between them. Per the germline V gene, CDR1 is KGHSH and CDR2 is LQKENI. This CDR3 region has 17 residues. The CDR3 here is CASSPLEGLGRSGIQYF. In DNA form, the CDR3 reads TGTGCCAGCTCACCATTGGAGGGATTGGGAAGGTCGGGCATTCAGTACTTC.